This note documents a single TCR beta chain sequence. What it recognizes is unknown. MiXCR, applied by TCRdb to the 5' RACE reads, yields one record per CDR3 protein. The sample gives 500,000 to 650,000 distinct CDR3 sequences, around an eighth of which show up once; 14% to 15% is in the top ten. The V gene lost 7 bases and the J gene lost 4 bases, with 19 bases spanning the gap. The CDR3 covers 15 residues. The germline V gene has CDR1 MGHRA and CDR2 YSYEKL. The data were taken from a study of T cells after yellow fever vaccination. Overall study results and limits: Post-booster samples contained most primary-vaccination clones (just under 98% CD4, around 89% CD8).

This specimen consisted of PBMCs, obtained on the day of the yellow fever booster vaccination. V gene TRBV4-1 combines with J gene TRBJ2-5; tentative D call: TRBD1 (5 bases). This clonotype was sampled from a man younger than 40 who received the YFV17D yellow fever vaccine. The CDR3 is CASNQYVGPRETQYF. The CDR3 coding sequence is TGCGCCAGCAATCAGTATGTGGGGCCTCGAGAGACCCAGTACTTC.